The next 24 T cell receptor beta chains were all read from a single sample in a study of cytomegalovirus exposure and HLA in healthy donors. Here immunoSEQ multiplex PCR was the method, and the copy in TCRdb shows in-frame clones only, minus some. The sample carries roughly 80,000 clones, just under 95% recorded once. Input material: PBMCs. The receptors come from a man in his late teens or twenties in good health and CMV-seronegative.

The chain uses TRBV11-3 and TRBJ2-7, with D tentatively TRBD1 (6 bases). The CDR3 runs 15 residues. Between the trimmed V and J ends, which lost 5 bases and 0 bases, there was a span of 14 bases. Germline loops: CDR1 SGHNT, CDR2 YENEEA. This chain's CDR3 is CASSRGQTNSYEQYF. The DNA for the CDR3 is TGTGCCAGCAGCCGAGGACAGACGAACTCCTACGAGCAGTACTTC.

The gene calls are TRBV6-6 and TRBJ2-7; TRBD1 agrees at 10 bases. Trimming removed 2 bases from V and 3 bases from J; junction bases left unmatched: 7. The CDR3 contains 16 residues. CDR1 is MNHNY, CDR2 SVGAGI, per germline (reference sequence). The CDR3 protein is CASSYSRDRGVYEQYF. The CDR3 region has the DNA TGTGCCAGCAGTTACAGCCGGGACAGGGGTGTCTACGAGCAGTACTTC.

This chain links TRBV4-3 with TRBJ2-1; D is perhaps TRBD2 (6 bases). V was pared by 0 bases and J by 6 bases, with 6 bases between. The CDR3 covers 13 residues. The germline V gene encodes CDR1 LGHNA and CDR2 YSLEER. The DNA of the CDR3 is TGCGCCAGCAGCCAAGACGGGGGCAATGAGCAGTTCTTC. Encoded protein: CASSQDGGNEQFF.

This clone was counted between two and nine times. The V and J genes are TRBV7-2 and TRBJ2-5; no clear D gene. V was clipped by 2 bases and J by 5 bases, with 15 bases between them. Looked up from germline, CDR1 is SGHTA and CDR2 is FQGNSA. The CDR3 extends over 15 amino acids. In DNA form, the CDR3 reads TGTGCCAGCAGCTTATTGGGCAGTCGAGAGGAGACCCAGTACTTC. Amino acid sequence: CASSLLGSREETQYF.

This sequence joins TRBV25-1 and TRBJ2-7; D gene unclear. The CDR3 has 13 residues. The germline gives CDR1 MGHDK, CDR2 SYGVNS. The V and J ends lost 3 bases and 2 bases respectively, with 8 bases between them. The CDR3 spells CASSENRAYEQYF. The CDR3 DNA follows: TGTGCCAGCAGTGAGAACAGAGCCTACGAGCAGTACTTC.

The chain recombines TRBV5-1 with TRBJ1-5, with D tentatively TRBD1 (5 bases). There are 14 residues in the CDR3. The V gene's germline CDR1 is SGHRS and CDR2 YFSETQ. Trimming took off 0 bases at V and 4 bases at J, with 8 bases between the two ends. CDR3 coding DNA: TGCGCCAGCAGCTTGGTAGCAGGGAATCAGCCCCAGCATTTT. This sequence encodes CASSLVAGNQPQHF.

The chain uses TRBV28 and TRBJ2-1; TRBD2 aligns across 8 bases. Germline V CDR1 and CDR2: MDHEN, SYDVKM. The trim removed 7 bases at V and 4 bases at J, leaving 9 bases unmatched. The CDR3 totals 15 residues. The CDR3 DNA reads TGTGCCAGCACCGTAAGCGGGGGACTTTACAATGAGCAGTTCTTC. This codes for CASTVSGGLYNEQFF. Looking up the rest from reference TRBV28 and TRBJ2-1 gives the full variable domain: DVKVTQSSRYLVKRTGEKVFLECVQDMDHENMFWYRQDPGLGLRLIYFSYDVKMKEKGDIPEGYSVSREKKERFSLILESASTNQTSMYLCASTVSGGLYNEQFFGPGTRLTVL.

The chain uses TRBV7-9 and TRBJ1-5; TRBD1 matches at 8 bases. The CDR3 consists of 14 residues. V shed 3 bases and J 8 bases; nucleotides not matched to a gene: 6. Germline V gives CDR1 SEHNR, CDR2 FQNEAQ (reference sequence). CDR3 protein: CASSFGQGIEPQHF. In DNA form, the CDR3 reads TGTGCCAGCAGCTTTGGACAGGGAATAGAGCCCCAGCATTTT.

CDR3 in amino acids: CASSSHDRQGNQPQHF. The CDR3 DNA is TGTGCCAGCAGCTCCCATGACAGACAGGGCAATCAGCCCCAGCATTTT. The rearrangement joins TRBV7-2 to TRBJ1-5, with a weak D call TRBD1 (6 bases). Germline V gene sequence: CDR1 SGHTA, CDR2 FQGNSA. The ends were cut back, 4 bases at V and 2 bases at J, with 15 bases in the middle. The CDR3 is 16 amino acids. Variable domain in full (rest from reference TRBV7-2 and TRBJ1-5): GAGVSQSPSNKVTEKGKDVELRCDPISGHTALYWYRQSLGQGLEFLIYFQGNSAPDKSGLPSDRFSAERTGGSVSTLTIQRTQQEDSAVYLCASSSHDRQGNQPQHFGDGTRLSIL.

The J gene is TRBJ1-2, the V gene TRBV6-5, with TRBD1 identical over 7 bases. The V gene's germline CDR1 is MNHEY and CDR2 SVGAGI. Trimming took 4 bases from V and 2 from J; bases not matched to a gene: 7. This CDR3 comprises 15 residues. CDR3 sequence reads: CASSSRGQANYGYTF. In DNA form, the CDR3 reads TGTGCCAGCAGTTCTCGTGGACAGGCCAACTATGGCTACACCTTC.

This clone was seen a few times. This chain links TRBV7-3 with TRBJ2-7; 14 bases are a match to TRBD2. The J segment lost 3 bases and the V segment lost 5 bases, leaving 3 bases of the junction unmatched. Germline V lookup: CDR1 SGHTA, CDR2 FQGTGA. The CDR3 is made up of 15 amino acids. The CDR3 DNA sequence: TGTGCCAGCAGCCCAGGGACTAGCGGGAGCTACGAGCAGTACTTC. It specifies CASSPGTSGSYEQYF.

Here the CDR3 DNA reads TGCGCCAGCAGCTTGAACCTAGCATCATACAATGAGCAGTTCTTC. Its protein product is CASSLNLASYNEQFF. The chain recombines TRBV5-1 with TRBJ2-1; tentatively, D is TRBD2 (5 bases). This CDR3 is built from 15 residues. Trimming cost V 1 base and J 4 bases, with 12 bases left between them. The germline gives CDR1 SGHRS, CDR2 YFSETQ. The full variable domain, its missing parts supplied by reference TRBV5-1 and TRBJ2-1, is KAGVTQTPRYLIKTRGQQVTLSCSPISGHRSVSWYQQTPGQGLQFLFEYFSETQRNKGNFPGRFSGRQFSNSRSEMNVSTLELGDSALYLCASSLNLASYNEQFFGPGTRLTVL.

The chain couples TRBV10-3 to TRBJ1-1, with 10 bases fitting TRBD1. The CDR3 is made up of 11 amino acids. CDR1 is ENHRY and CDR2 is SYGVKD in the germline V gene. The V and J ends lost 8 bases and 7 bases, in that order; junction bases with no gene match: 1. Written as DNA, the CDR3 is TGTGCCATCGGGGACAGGGGTGAAGCTTTCTTT. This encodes CAIGDRGEAFF.

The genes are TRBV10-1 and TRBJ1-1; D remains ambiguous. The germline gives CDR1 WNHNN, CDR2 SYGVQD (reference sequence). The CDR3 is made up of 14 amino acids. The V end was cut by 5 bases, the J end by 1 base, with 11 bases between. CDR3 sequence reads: CASSFSPPNTEAFF. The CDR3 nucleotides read TGCGCCAGCAGTTTTAGTCCGCCGAACACTGAAGCTTTCTTT.

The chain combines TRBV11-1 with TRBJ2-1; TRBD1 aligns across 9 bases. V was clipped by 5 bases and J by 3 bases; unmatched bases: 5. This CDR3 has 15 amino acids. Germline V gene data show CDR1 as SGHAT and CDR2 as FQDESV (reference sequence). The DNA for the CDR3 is TGTGCCAGCAGCGAACAGGGGGCGGGCTACAATGAGCAGTTCTTC. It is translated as CASSEQGAGYNEQFF.

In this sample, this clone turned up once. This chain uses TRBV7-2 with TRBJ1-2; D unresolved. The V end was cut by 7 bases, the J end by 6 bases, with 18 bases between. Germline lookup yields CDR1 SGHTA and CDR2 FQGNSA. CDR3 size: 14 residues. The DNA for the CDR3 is TGTGCCAGCACCACCATCAGAGGGAACAATGGCTACACCTTC. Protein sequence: CASTTIRGNNGYTF.

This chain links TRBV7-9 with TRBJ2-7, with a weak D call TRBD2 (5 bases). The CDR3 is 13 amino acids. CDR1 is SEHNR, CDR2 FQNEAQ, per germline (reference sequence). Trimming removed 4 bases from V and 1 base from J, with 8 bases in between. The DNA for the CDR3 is TGTGCCAGCAGCTCGGGGAAGTCCTACGAGCAGTACTTC. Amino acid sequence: CASSSGKSYEQYF.

CDR3 sequence: CASREREDNNEQFF. The CDR3 nucleotides read TGTGCCAGCAGGGAGCGGGAGGATAACAATGAGCAGTTCTTC. The V and J genes are TRBV6-6 and TRBJ2-1; TRBD2 aligns across 9 bases. J lost 5 bases, V lost 6 bases, and 5 bases had no gene match. Germline CDR1 is MNHNY and CDR2 is SVGAGI (reference sequence). CDR3 size: 14 residues.

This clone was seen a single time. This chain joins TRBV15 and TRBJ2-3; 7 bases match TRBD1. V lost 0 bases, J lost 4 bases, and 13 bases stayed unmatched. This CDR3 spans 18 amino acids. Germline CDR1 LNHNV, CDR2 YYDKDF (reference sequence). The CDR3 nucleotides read TGTGCCACCAGCAGAGATGGGTACAGGGGACGGATTCCAGATACGCAGTATTTT. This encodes CATSRDGYRGRIPDTQYF.

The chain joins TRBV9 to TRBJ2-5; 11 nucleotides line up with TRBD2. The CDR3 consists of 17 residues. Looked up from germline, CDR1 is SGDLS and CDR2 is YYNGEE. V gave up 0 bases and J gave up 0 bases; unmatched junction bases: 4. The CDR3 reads CASSVALAGGHQETQYF. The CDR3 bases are TGTGCCAGCAGCGTAGCGCTAGCGGGAGGACACCAAGAGACCCAGTACTTC.

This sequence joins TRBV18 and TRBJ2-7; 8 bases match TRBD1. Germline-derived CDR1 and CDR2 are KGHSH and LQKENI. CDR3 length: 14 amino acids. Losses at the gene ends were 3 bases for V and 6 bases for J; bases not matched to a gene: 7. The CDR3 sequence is CASSPATGVGEQYF. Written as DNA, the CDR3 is TGTGCCAGCTCACCCGCGACAGGGGTAGGCGAGCAGTACTTC.

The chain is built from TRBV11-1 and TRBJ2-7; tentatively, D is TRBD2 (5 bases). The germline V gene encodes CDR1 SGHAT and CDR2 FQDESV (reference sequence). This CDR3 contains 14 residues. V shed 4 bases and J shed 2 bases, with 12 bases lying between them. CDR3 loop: CASSSTPGTYEQYF. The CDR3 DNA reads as TGTGCCAGCAGCTCCACCCCGGGGACCTACGAGCAGTACTTC.

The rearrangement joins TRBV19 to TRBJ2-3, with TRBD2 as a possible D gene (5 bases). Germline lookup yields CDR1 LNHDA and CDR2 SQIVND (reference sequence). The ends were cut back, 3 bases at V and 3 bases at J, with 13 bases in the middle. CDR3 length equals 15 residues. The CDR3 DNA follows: TGTGCCAGTAGTATCGGACCGGGAAGGACAGATACGCAGTATTTT. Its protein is CASSIGPGRTDTQYF.

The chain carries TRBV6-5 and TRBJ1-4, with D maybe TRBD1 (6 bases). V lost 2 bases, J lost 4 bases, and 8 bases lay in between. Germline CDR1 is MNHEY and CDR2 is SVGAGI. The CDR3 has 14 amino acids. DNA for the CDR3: TGTGCCAGCAGTTACGGGACAAGTAATGAAAAACTGTTTTTT. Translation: CASSYGTSNEKLFF.